This entry describes one TCR beta chain. As yet, its antigen is unknown. The sample originates from a study of PD-1 blockade in classical Hodgkin lymphoma. Background on the study: Every 2 weeks, patients got 3 mg/kg intravenous nivolumab. Findings and limits, study-wide: Diversity in CD4+ TCRs, unlike that measured in CD8+ TCRs, had risen significantly by C4D1.

Method: immunoSEQ multiplex PCR; TCRdb's copy keeps in-frame clones and lacks some. This sample carries approximately 25,000 clones, about 70% of them seen once, and the ten largest clones take 3.3%. CDR3 length: 16 residues. Germline values: CDR1 MGHRA, CDR2 YSYEKL. Germline trimming cut 1 base from V and 1 base from J; bases unmatched to any gene: 6. Every patient had relapsed following autologous stem cell transplantation, and cohorts differed in brentuximab vedotin exposure. This specimen was peripheral blood mononuclear cells (PBMCs), taken at baseline. V usage is TRBV4-1 and J usage is TRBJ2-7, with TRBD2 identical over 8 bases. The receptor comes from a human donor with classical Hodgkin lymphoma. CDR3 sequence reads: CASSQVTGGTSYEQYF. The CDR3 DNA is TGCGCCAGCAGCCAAGTTACGGGGGGGACTTCCTACGAGCAGTACTTC.